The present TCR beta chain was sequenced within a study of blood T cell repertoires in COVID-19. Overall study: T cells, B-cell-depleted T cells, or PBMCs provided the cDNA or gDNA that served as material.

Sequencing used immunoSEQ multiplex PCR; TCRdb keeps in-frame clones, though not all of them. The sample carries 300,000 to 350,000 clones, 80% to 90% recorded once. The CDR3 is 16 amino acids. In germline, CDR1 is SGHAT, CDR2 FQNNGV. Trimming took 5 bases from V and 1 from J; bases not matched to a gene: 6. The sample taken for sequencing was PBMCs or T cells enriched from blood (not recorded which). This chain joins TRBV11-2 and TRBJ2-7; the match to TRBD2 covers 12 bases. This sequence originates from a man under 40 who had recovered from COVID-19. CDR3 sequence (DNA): TGTGCCAGCAGCCCAAGGACTAGCGGGGAATCCTACGAGCAGTACTTC. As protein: CASSPRTSGESYEQYF.